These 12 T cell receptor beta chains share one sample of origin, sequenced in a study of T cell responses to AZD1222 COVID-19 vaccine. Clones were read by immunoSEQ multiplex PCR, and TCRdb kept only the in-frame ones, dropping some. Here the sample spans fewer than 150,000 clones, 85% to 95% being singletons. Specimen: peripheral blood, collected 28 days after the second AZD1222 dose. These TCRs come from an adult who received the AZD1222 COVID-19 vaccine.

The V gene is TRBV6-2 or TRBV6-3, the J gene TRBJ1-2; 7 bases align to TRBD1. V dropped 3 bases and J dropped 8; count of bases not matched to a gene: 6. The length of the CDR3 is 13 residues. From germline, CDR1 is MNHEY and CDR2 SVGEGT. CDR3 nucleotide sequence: TGTGCCAGCAGTTATCTCAACAGGGGCGGCTACACCTTC. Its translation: CASSYLNRGGYTF.

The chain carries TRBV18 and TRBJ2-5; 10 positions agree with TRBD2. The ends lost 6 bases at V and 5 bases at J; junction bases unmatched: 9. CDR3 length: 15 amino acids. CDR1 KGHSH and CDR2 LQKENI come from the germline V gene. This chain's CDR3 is CASSRTSGLRETQYF. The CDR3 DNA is TGTGCCAGCTCCCGGACTAGCGGTCTGAGGGAGACCCAGTACTTC.

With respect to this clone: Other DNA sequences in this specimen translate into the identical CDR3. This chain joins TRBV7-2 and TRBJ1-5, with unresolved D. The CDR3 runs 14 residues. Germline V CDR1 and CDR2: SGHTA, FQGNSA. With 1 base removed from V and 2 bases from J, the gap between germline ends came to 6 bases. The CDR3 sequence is CASSLETGNQPQHF. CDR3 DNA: TGTGCCAGCAGCTTAGAAACAGGCAATCAGCCCCAGCATTTT.

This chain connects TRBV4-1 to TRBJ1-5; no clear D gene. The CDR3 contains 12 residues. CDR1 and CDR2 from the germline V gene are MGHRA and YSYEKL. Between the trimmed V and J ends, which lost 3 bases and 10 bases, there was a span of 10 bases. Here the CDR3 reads CASSQGIGPQHF. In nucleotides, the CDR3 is TGCGCCAGCAGCCAGGGCATCGGTCCCCAGCATTTT.

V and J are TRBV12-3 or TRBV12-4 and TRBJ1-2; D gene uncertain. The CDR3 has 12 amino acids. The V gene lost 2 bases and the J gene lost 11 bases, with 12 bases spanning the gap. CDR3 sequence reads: CASSLSRLEYTF. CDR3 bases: TGTGCCAGCAGTTTATCCCGACTGGAATACACCTTC.

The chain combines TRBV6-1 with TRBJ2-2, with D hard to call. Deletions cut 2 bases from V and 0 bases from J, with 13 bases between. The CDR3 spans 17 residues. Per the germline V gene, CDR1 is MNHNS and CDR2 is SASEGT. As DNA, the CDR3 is TGTGCCAGCAGTGAACATCAAGGATTCGCGAACACCGGGGAGCTGTTTTTT. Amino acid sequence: CASSEHQGFANTGELFF.

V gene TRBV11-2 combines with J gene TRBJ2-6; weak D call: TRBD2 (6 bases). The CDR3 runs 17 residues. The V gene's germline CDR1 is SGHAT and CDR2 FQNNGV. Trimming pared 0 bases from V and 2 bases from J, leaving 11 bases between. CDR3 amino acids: CASSLDGWGAGANVLTF. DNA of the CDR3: TGTGCCAGCAGCTTAGATGGTTGGGGGGCTGGGGCCAACGTCCTGACTTTC.

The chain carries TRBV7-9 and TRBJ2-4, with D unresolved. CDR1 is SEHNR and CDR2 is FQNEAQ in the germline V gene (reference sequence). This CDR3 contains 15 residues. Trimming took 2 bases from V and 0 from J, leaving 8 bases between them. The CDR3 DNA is TGTGCCAGCAGCTTAAATGCGGTAGCCAAAAACATTCAGTACTTC. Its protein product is CASSLNAVAKNIQYF.

The CDR3 DNA is TGTGCCACCAGTGACCCTGGGAGATATGGCTACACCTTC. Residues: CATSDPGRYGYTF. This sequence joins TRBV24-1 and TRBJ1-2; unclear D gene. Between the trimmed V and J ends, which lost 4 bases and 5 bases, there was a span of 10 bases. The CDR3 sequence is 13 residues long. CDR1 KGHDR and CDR2 SFDVKD come from the germline V gene.

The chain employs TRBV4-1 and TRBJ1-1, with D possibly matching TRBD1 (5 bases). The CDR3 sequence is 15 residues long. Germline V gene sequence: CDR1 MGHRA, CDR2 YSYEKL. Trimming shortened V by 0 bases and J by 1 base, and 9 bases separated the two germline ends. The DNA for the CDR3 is TGCGCCAGCAGCCAAGATGTAGGGACGAACACTGAAGCTTTCTTT. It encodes CASSQDVGTNTEAFF.

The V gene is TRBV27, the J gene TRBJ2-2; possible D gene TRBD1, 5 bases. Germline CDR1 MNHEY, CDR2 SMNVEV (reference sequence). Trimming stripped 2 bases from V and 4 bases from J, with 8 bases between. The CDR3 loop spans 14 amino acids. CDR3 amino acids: CASSLGRGTGELFF. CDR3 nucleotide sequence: TGTGCCAGCAGTTTAGGTAGGGGCACCGGGGAGCTGTTTTTT.

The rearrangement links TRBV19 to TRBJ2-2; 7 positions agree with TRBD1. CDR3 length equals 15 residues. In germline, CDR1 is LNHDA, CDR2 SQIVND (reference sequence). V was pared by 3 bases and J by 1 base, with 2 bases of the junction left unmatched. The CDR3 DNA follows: TGTGCCAGTAGTATCGGACAGGTGAACACCGGGGAGCTGTTTTTT. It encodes CASSIGQVNTGELFF.